The rows below give T cell receptor beta chains drawn from one sample of a study of blood T cell repertoires in COVID-19. This table comes from immunoSEQ multiplex PCR, and its TCRdb copy is limited to in-frame clones, with some not included. Of roughly 270,000 clones listed, less than 85% were seen once; the top ten hold roughly 2.7%. Sequenced input: PBMCs or T cells enriched from blood (not recorded which). The receptors stem from a woman aged 45-60 years who had recovered from COVID-19. CDR3s include the opening cysteine and the closing phenylalanine or tryptophan. Each record gives: V gene, J gene, clone size, D gene, CDR3 DNA, CDR3 protein. A D gene is named only where the DNA matches it firmly. Clone size is given for some rows only: seen once, a few or many times, or a class if the clone is expanded.

>TRBV6-6|TRBJ1-1|.|TRBD1
TGTGCCACGTCCCGGACAGGGTCTCACACTGAAGCTTTCTTT
CATSRTGSHTEAFF
>TRBV28|TRBJ1-6|.|.
TGTGCCAGCAACCGCAGGGTTGCCTCCAGCTCCTATAATTCACCCCTCCACTTT
CASNRRVASSSYNSPLHF
>TRBV7-2|TRBJ2-7|.|TRBD1
TGTGCCAGCAGCCCCGACAGGGTATACGAGCAGTACTTC
CASSPDRVYEQYF
>TRBV30|TRBJ1-6|.|.
TGTGCCTGGAGTGTAGGACCGGGTTGGGGGGCCCTCCACTTT
CAWSVGPGWGALHF
>TRBV6-5|TRBJ1-1|.|TRBD1
TGTGCCAGCAGCGAGGGACAGGGGAGGACTGAAGCTTTCTTT
CASSEGQGRTEAFF
>TRBV18|TRBJ2-1|.|TRBD2
TGTGCCAGCTCACCACAGGGACTAGCAAGCTCCTACAATGAGCAGTTCTTC
CASSPQGLASSYNEQFF
>TRBV19|TRBJ1-5|.|.
TGTGCCAGTAGTCAGACAGACAGTGGCAATCAGCCCCAGCATTTT
CASSQTDSGNQPQHF
>TRBV6-1|TRBJ2-4|.|.
TGTGCCAGCAGTGAAGGGCCTTGGGCCAAAAACATTCAGTACTTC
CASSEGPWAKNIQYF
>TRBV6-5|TRBJ2-2|.|.
TGTGCCAGCACAGGTCTGGGGAACACCGGGGAGCTGTTTTTT
CASTGLGNTGELFF
>TRBV5-1|TRBJ2-1|.|.
TGCGCCAGCAGCTTGGCCCTGGACTCAACATACTACAATGAGCAGTTCTTC
CASSLALDSTYYNEQFF
>TRBV11-2|TRBJ1-5|.|TRBD1
TGTGCCAGCAGCTCAACCACAGGGGGCGACCAGCCCCAGCATTTT
CASSSTTGGDQPQHF
>TRBV4-3|TRBJ2-7|.|TRBD1
TGCGCCAGCAGCCAAGCAGGGGGCAGGCAATACCTTGACGAGCAGTACTTC
CASSQAGGRQYLDEQYF
>TRBV12-3/TRBV12-4|TRBJ1-2|.|.
TGTGCCAGCAGTTTAAGGGGATACTATGGCTACACCTTC
CASSLRGYYGYTF
>TRBV6-5|TRBJ1-3|.|.
TGTGCCAGCAGTCAGGGCCAGGGGAATTCAAACACCATATATTTT
CASSQGQGNSNTIYF
>TRBV29-1|TRBJ2-5|.|.
TGCAGCGCCCGGGGGACTAGGGGGCCTTCACTGCAAGAGACCCAGTACTTC
CSARGTRGPSLQETQYF
>TRBV18|TRBJ2-3|.|.
TGTGCCAGCTCCCCTATCCTAAGCACAGATACGCAGTATTTT
CASSPILSTDTQYF
>TRBV27|TRBJ2-5|.|TRBD2
TGTGCCAGTTCTAGCGGGGGGGCTGTAAGAGAGACCCAGTACTTC
CASSSGGAVRETQYF
>TRBV5-5|TRBJ1-1|.|TRBD1
TGTGCCAGCAGCTCCCGGGGGACAGGGCTCTCTGAAGCTTTCTTT
CASSSRGTGLSEAFF
>TRBV10-2|TRBJ2-4|.|.
TGCGCCAGTAATATCCAGTTGCCCCAGGGAAACATTCAGTACTTC
CASNIQLPQGNIQYF
>TRBV7-2|TRBJ2-5|.|.
TGTGCCAGCAGCTTAGGCAGCAGGGGACAAGAGACCCAGTACTTC
CASSLGSRGQETQYF
>TRBV3-1/TRBV3-2|TRBJ1-4|.|.
TGTGCCAGCAGCCAAGAAGGGGCAGGGGAAGATGAAAAACTGTTTTTT
CASSQEGAGEDEKLFF
>TRBV7-2|TRBJ2-1|.|.
TGTGCCAGCAGCGTCTCGACAGCCACCCTAAGTGAGCAGTTCTTC
CASSVSTATLSEQFF
>TRBV5-1|TRBJ2-5|.|.
TGCGCCAGCAGCCCGGCGGACAGAAGAGAGACCCAGTACTTC
CASSPADRRETQYF
>TRBV5-1|TRBJ1-3|.|TRBD1
TGCGCCAGCAGCTTGGCCTCAGGGGGCGCGGGAAACACCATATATTTT
CASSLASGGAGNTIYF
>TRBV30|TRBJ2-5|.|TRBD2
TGTGCCTGGAGGACCGATCGACTAGCGGGGGGCCTCCAAGAGACCCAGTACTTC
CAWRTDRLAGGLQETQYF
>TRBV30|TRBJ2-3|.|TRBD2
TGTGCCTGGAGTGAAATAGCGGGAAGCACAGATACGCAGTATTTT
CAWSEIAGSTDTQYF
>TRBV7-6|TRBJ2-7|.|TRBD1
TGTGCCAGCAGCGTTGACAGGGGGCTTTCCTACGAGCAGTACTTC
CASSVDRGLSYEQYF
>TRBV24-1|TRBJ2-1|.|.
TGTGCCACCAGTGATCACTCCTACAATGAGCAGTTCTTC
CATSDHSYNEQFF
>TRBV5-8|TRBJ2-4|few|TRBD1
TGTGCCAGCAGCTCCCGGGACAGTCTAGCCAAAAACATTCAGTACTTC
CASSSRDSLAKNIQYF
>TRBV28|TRBJ1-1|.|TRBD1
TGTGCCAGCAGTCCCGCATGGACAGGTATTAGGACTGAAGCTTTCTTT
CASSPAWTGIRTEAFF
>TRBV20-1|TRBJ1-1|.|.
TGCAGTGCTAGTTGGCAGTCGAACACTGAAGCTTTCTTT
CSASWQSNTEAFF
>TRBV7-8|TRBJ2-4|.|TRBD2
TGTGCCAGCAGCTACGGCTGGGTAATGACTAGCGGGAGATCCGAGATTAAAAACATTCAGTACTTC
CASSYGWVMTSGRSEIKNIQYF
>TRBV5-1|TRBJ2-1|once|TRBD1
TGCGCCAGCAGCTTGGGATTTTCCGGGACAGCCTACAATGAGCAGTTCTTC
CASSLGFSGTAYNEQFF
>TRBV11-2|TRBJ1-5|once|.
TGTGCCAGCAGCTTAGTAGACAATCAGCCCCAGCATTTT
CASSLVDNQPQHF
>TRBV11-2|TRBJ1-5|.|TRBD1
TGTGCCAGCAGCCCCTCCTGGGGCAGGGGGAGACAGCCCCAGCATTTT
CASSPSWGRGRQPQHF
>TRBV2|TRBJ2-1|few|TRBD2
TGTGCCAGCAGTTCCCATGGGACTAGCGGGAGAGAGTGGTTCTTC
CASSSHGTSGREWFF
>TRBV7-9|TRBJ1-2|.|.
TGTGCCAGCAGCTTCGGTCCCAGGGCCGCAGCTAACTATGGCTACACCTTC
CASSFGPRAAANYGYTF
>TRBV7-8|TRBJ1-4|.|.
TGTGCCAGCAGCCGAGGACAGCTTAATGAAAAACTGTTTTTT
CASSRGQLNEKLFF
>TRBV11-3|TRBJ1-2|.|.
TGTGCCAGCAGCCCCGAGGAACAGGGTAACTATGGCTACACCTTC
CASSPEEQGNYGYTF
>TRBV29-1|TRBJ2-2|.|.
TGCAGCGTACGCTTGATGGCGGGGCTAGGGACCGGGGAGCTGTTTTTT
CSVRLMAGLGTGELFF
>TRBV19|TRBJ2-5|.|TRBD2
TGTGCCAGTAGTATCTATTCTAGCGGGGGGTCGGAGACCCAGTACTTC
CASSIYSSGGSETQYF
>TRBV30|TRBJ1-2|.|.
TGTGCCTGGTCCCAGGGGACGCTATTGGGCTACACCTTC
CAWSQGTLLGYTF
>TRBV5-1|TRBJ1-1|.|.
TGCGCCAGCAGCTTGGCCACGACATCGAACACTGAAGCTTTCTTT
CASSLATTSNTEAFF
>TRBV7-9|TRBJ2-1|.|.
TGTGCCAGCAGCCCCCCGTCTGATGAGCAGTTCTTC
CASSPPSDEQFF
>TRBV2|TRBJ2-1|.|TRBD2
TGTGCCAGCAGGGCCTCTAGCGGTAGCTCCTACAATGAGCAGTTCTTC
CASRASSGSSYNEQFF
>TRBV19|TRBJ1-1|.|TRBD1
TGTGCCAGTAGGGACCGGACAGGTGTGAACACTGAAGCTTTCTTT
CASRDRTGVNTEAFF
>TRBV30|TRBJ1-2|few|.
TGTGCCTGGAGTGTGGCCGGGAATAGCTATGGCTACACCTTC
CAWSVAGNSYGYTF
>TRBV19|TRBJ1-1|.|TRBD1
TGTGCCAGTAGTACCCTAACTCGGACAGGTGAAGCTTTCTTT
CASSTLTRTGEAFF
>TRBV18|TRBJ1-2|.|TRBD1
TGTGCCAGCTCACCAATAGGAACAGGGGGCAATGGCTACACCTTC
CASSPIGTGGNGYTF
>TRBV28|TRBJ2-5|.|.
TGTGCCAGCAGTTTGGACAGCGGCACCATCCAAGAGACCCAGTACTTC
CASSLDSGTIQETQYF
>TRBV18|TRBJ1-2|.|.
TGTGCCAGCTCACCCGCAGAGGGCTATGGCTACACCTTC
CASSPAEGYGYTF
>TRBV12-5|TRBJ1-5|.|.
TGTGCTAGTGGTTCAGGGGCCTTCAATCAGCCCCAGCATTTT
CASGSGAFNQPQHF
>TRBV5-1|TRBJ2-1|.|.
TGCGCCAGCAGCTTGGACCTTACACACAATGAGCAGTTCTTC
CASSLDLTHNEQFF
>TRBV19|TRBJ2-5|.|TRBD1
TGTGCCAGTAGTACCCATGGGACAGCAGCAGAGACCCAGTACTTC
CASSTHGTAAETQYF
>TRBV6-1|TRBJ1-5|.|.
TGTGCCAGCAGTGCGGGGGGGGGTTGGAGAATGTCTAGCAATCAGCCCCAGCATTTT
CASSAGGGWRMSSNQPQHF
>TRBV5-1|TRBJ1-1|.|TRBD1
TGCGCCAGCAGCTCCCGGGACAGGGGATTCATGAACACTGAAGCTTTCTTT
CASSSRDRGFMNTEAFF
>TRBV5-1|TRBJ2-2|.|.
TGCGCCAGCAGCTTCCGGGAGAAGAACACCGGGGAGCTGTTTTTT
CASSFREKNTGELFF